This record covers a single T cell receptor beta chain. Its antigen remains unknown. This CDR3 contains 16 residues. Looked up from germline, CDR1 is KGHSH and CDR2 is LQKENI. V was cut by 2 bases and J by 3 bases, with 16 bases left in between. The data were obtained in a study of vaccination effects on CD4 cells after COVID-19. Assay: immunoSEQ multiplex PCR; the TCRdb copy retains only in-frame clones and omits some. The sample holds some 20,000 clones; around 77% are singletons and the top ten take around 10%. After expansion with viral peptide pools in the ViraFEST assay, antigen-specific CD4+ T cells were sequenced. CD4+ T cells were isolated after less than 13 days of culture. Two doses of BNT162b2 or mRNA-1273 vaccine were administered to participants. Days 3 and 7 were when half the medium was replaced with IL-2 medium.

The source of this sequence is a human donor who received a COVID-19 vaccine. Sequencing was performed on CD4+ T cells from PBMCs cultured with HCoV-229E spike peptides, taken after COVID-19 vaccination. The rearrangement links TRBV18 to TRBJ1-1; no reliable D call. The CDR3 sequence is CASSPKPPILDTEAFF. In DNA form, the CDR3 reads TGTGCCAGCTCACCAAAGCCTCCAATATTGGACACTGAAGCTTTCTTT.